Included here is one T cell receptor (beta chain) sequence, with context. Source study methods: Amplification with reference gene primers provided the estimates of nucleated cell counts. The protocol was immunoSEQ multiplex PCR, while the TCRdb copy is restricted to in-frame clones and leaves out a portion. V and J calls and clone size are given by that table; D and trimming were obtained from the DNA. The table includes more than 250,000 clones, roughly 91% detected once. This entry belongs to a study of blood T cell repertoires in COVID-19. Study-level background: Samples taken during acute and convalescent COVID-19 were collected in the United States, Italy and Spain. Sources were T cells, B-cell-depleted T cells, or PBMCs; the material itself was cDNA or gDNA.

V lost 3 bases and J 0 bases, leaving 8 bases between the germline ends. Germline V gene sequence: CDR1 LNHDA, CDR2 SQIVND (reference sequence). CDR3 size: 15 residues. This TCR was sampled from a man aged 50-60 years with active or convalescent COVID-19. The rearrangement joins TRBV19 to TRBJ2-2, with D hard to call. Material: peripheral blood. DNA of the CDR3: TGTGCCAGTAGTATGGCCCCCGCGAACACCGGGGAGCTGTTTTTT. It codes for CASSMAPANTGELFF.